The 23 T cell receptor beta chains below come from one sample, sequenced in a study of blood T cells in healthy people across ages. It was with a sample-barcoded 5' primer and a J-beta primer mix that a second PCR of roughly 6 to 12 cycles was run. A single record per CDR3 protein comes from TCRdb applying MiXCR to the 5' RACE reads. This table holds around 1,500,000 distinct CDR3 sequences, around 42% found once. The material sequenced was blood. These receptor sequences come from a woman aged 18-35 years in good health.

The J gene is TRBJ1-2, the V gene TRBV30; the D gene is possibly TRBD1 (5 bases). Germline lookup yields CDR1 GTSNPN and CDR2 SVGIG (reference sequence). The CDR3 is 16 residues long. The ends were cut back, 0 bases at V and 4 bases at J, with 18 bases in the middle. CDR3 loop: CAWSVPGTTAIYGYTF. The CDR3 bases are TGTGCCTGGAGTGTACCTGGAACGACAGCCATCTATGGCTACACCTTC.

The DNA for the CDR3 is TGCGCCAGCAGCTCGGAGACAGGTTCTGGGGCCAACGTCCTGACTTTC. This gives the protein CASSSETGSGANVLTF. The chain employs TRBV5-1 and TRBJ2-6, with D perhaps TRBD1 (6 bases). Trimming removed 3 bases at V and 1 base at J, with 11 bases between. CDR1 and CDR2 from the germline V gene are SGHRS and YFSETQ. CDR3 length: 16 residues.

In the case of this clonotype: At one end, the junction sequence differs from germline, possibly due to a read error. The CDR3 loop reads CVSSYNRGWDNEQFF. In DNA form, the CDR3 reads TGTGTCAGCAGTTACAACCGGGGCTGGGACAATGAGCAGTTCTTC. This chain connects TRBV6-2 or TRBV6-3 to TRBJ2-1, with D perhaps assigned TRBD1 or TRBD2 (5 bases each). Germline V gives CDR1 MNHEY, CDR2 SVGEGT. There are 15 residues in the CDR3.

This clonotype was picked up a small number of times. The rearrangement uses TRBV2 and TRBJ2-6; perhaps TRBD1 as D (5 bases). Germline CDR1 SNHLY, CDR2 FYNNEI. This CDR3 region has 15 residues. V was trimmed by 3 bases and J by 2 bases, leaving 8 bases between them. CDR3 coding DNA: TGTGCCAGCAGTGACAGGGCGGCTGGGGCCAACGTCCTGACTTTC. Its translation: CASSDRAAGANVLTF.

This clonotype was found a few times. V usage is TRBV10-3 and J usage is TRBJ2-1; D is uncertain. The CDR3 totals 12 residues. Germline V gene data show CDR1 as ENHRY and CDR2 as SYGVKD. V was shortened by 0 bases and J by 8 bases, with 5 bases between the two germline ends. In nucleotides, the CDR3 is TGTGCCATCAGTGAGTCGTTGGATGAGCAGTTCTTC. It translates to CAISESLDEQFF.

This clonotype occurred a few times. This rearrangement joins TRBV3-1 to TRBJ1-2, with D maybe TRBD1 (5 bases). CDR3 size: 15 residues. Germline CDR1 and CDR2: LGHDT and YNNKEL (reference sequence). V lost 4 bases, J lost 7 bases, and 19 bases lay in between. The DNA of the CDR3 is TGTGCCAGCAGCCTCCGTGAGTCCAGGGTTCCTGGCTACACCTTC. Its protein product is CASSLRESRVPGYTF.

J is TRBJ2-2 and V is TRBV27; maybe TRBD2 (6 bases). The V end was cut by 6 bases, the J end by 0 bases, with 14 bases between. Germline V lookup: CDR1 MNHEY, CDR2 SMNVEV (reference sequence). The CDR3 totals 16 residues. CDR3 region: CASRPLGGTNTGELFF. DNA for the CDR3: TGTGCCAGCAGACCCTTGGGGGGTACGAACACCGGGGAGCTGTTTTTT.

This clonotype appeared many times. This chain connects TRBV7-8 to TRBJ2-7; weak D call: TRBD1 (6 bases). Germline-derived CDR1 and CDR2 are SGHVS and FQNEAQ. CDR3 length: 14 residues. The germline V and J ends were trimmed by 1 base and 1 base, with 8 bases remaining between them. The CDR3 nucleotides are TGTGCCAGCAGCTTAGTAACAGGGTCCTACGAGCAGTACTTC. As protein: CASSLVTGSYEQYF.

The genes are TRBV3-1 and TRBJ2-1; TRBD2 matches 8 bases. CDR1 and CDR2 (germline): LGHDT, YNNKEL (reference sequence). This CDR3 region has 17 residues. V was clipped by 0 bases and J by 3 bases; unmatched bases: 7. CDR3 in amino acids: CASSQEKISGVYNEQFF. The CDR3 bases are TGTGCCAGCAGCCAAGAAAAGATTAGCGGGGTCTACAATGAGCAGTTCTTC.

The chain links TRBV20-1 to TRBJ1-5; a weak D match, TRBD1 (6 bases). V was clipped by 0 bases and J by 6 bases, with 12 bases between them. The V gene's germline CDR1 is DFQATT and CDR2 SNEGSKA (reference sequence). The CDR3 sequence is 14 residues long. The CDR3 nucleotides are TGCAGTGCTAGAGATAAACAGGGCGGTCAGCCCCAGCATTTT. The encoded protein is CSARDKQGGQPQHF.

This clonotype has a count of ten or more. This chain's CDR3 is CASSVNFIADTQYF. The CDR3 nucleotides read TGTGCCAGCAGTGTCAACTTTATCGCAGATACGCAGTATTTT. V and J are TRBV6-1 and TRBJ2-3, with D unresolved. This CDR3 has 14 residues. V was pared by 4 bases and J by 4 bases, with 12 bases between. The germline CDR1 and CDR2 sequences are MNHNS and SASEGT.

J is TRBJ2-1 and V is TRBV5-1; 9 positions agree with TRBD1. Germline CDR1 reads SGHRS; CDR2 reads YFSETQ. Trimming removed 4 bases from V and 7 bases from J; junction bases left unmatched: 15. The CDR3 spans 17 residues. The CDR3 DNA follows: TGCGCCAGCAGCCCCTCTCCCGGGACAGGGTATTGGAATGAGCAGTTCTTC. The encoded protein is CASSPSPGTGYWNEQFF.

J is TRBJ2-7 and V is TRBV6-5; TRBD2 is a possible D gene (6 bases). In germline, CDR1 is MNHEY, CDR2 SVGAGI. V shed 6 bases and J shed 0 bases, with 15 bases lying between them. The CDR3 loop spans 15 amino acids. The CDR3 nucleotides read TGTGCCAGCAGCTGGGGGGACTTAAGCTCCTACGAGCAGTACTTC. Translated, it gives CASSWGDLSSYEQYF.

This clonotype occurred a few times. This chain uses TRBV20-1 with TRBJ2-3; D is possibly TRBD1 (6 bases). CDR1 DFQATT and CDR2 SNEGSKA come from the germline V gene (reference sequence). The CDR3 totals 15 residues. V lost 0 bases and J lost 2, with 12 bases in between. CDR3 bases: TGCAGTGCTAGAGATCCTGGGACAACCACAGATACGCAGTATTTT. Its translation: CSARDPGTTTDTQYF.

This clonotype was recorded a few times. The rearrangement joins TRBV4-1 to TRBJ2-3; 9 nucleotides line up with TRBD2. This CDR3 spans 16 amino acids. The V gene's germline CDR1 is MGHRA and CDR2 YSYEKL. V shed 7 bases and J 2 bases; nucleotides not matched to a gene: 10. The CDR3 loop is CASTTTSGGYTDTQYF. CDR3 DNA: TGCGCCAGCACCACGACTAGCGGAGGTTACACAGATACGCAGTATTTT.

The gene calls are TRBV2 and TRBJ2-7; tentative D call: TRBD2 (5 bases). The V and J ends lost 8 bases and 0 bases respectively, with 14 bases between them. CDR3 length: 14 residues. The V gene's germline CDR1 is SNHLY and CDR2 FYNNEI. The CDR3 nucleotides are TGTGCCAGCGTCGGTAGCGCGAGCTCCTACGAGCAGTACTTC. Translated, it gives CASVGSASSYEQYF.

Only a few counts were recorded for this clonotype. The chain couples TRBV7-2 to TRBJ2-2; possibly TRBD1 or TRBD2 for D (5 bases each). Trimming removed 6 bases from V and 2 bases from J, with 16 bases in between. Germline CDR1 reads SGHTA; CDR2 reads FQGNSA. The CDR3 extends over 16 amino acids. The CDR3 DNA follows: TGTGCCAGCAGTTTATTGGGGACCGCTAACACCGGGGAGCTGTTTTTT. Translated, it gives CASSLLGTANTGELFF.

For this clonotype: An end of the junction does not agree with germline; a read error may underlie this. V and J are TRBV27 and TRBJ2-3, with a weak D call TRBD2 (8 bases). CDR3 length: 15 amino acids. Germline CDR1 MNHEY, CDR2 SMNVEV (reference sequence). This CDR3 reads CVSSSRGGGGDTQYF. In DNA, the CDR3 is TGTGTCAGCAGTTCCCGAGGGGGCGGGGGGGATACGCAGTATTTT.

This clonotype has a handful of counts. The chain combines TRBV20-1 with TRBJ2-1; 7 bases agree with TRBD2. Trimming cost V 6 bases and J 2 bases; bases outside gene matches: 4. The CDR3 is made up of 13 amino acids. CDR1 and CDR2 (germline): DFQATT, SNEGSKA (reference sequence). This CDR3 is CSAGGSPYNEQFF. In nucleotides, the CDR3 is TGCAGTGCGGGCGGGAGTCCCTACAATGAGCAGTTCTTC.

The V and J genes are TRBV12-3 or TRBV12-4 and TRBJ2-5; D remains ambiguous. TRBJ2-7 explains the end of the DNA better; the J call may be wrong. CDR3 length: 13 residues. Here the CDR3 reads CASRADTPYEQYF. The CDR3 bases are TGTGCCAGCAGAGCCGACACACCCTACGAGCAGTACTTC.

This clonotype showed up just a few times. The chain employs TRBV27 and TRBJ2-2; 9 bases align to TRBD1. CDR1 and CDR2 from the germline V gene are MNHEY and SMNVEV (reference sequence). Trimming at V came to 3 bases and at J to 6 bases, leaving 5 bases not matched to a gene. CDR3 length equals 15 residues. CDR3 residues: CASSFWGQGPGELFF. CDR3 DNA sequence: TGTGCCAGCAGTTTTTGGGGACAGGGCCCCGGGGAGCTGTTTTTT.

There are many counts of this clonotype. J is TRBJ2-1 and V is TRBV27; 9 bases fit TRBD2. Germline lookup yields CDR1 MNHEY and CDR2 SMNVEV (reference sequence). The V gene end was trimmed by 6 bases and the J gene end by 0 bases; junction bases not matched to a gene: 6. The CDR3 is 16 residues long. The CDR3 DNA sequence: TGTGCCAGCAGCTCGGGACTAGCCTCCTCCTACAATGAGCAGTTCTTC. As protein: CASSSGLASSYNEQFF.

On this clonotype: A read error may account for a junction end that differs from germline. The V and J genes are TRBV7-8 and TRBJ1-5, with D possibly TRBD1 on 5 matching bases. Looked up from germline, CDR1 is SGHVS and CDR2 is FQNEAQ. This CDR3 is built from 14 residues. The CDR3 region is CASSWVSGDQPQHF. CDR3 coding DNA: TGTGCCAGCAGCTGGGTTTCGGGGGATCAGCCTCAGCATTTT.